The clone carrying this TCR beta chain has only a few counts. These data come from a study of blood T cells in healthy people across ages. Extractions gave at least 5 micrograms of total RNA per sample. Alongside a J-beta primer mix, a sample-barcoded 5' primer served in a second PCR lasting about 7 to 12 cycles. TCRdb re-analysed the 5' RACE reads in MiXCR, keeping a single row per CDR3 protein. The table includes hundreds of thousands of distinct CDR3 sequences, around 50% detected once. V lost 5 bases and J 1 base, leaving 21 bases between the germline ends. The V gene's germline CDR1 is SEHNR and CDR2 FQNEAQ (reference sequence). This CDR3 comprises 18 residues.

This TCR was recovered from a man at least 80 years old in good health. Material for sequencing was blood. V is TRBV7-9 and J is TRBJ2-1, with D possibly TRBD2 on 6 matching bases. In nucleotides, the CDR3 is TGTGCCAGCAGCGCGTCCCTAGCGTCCGAGGGATCCTACAATGAGCAGTTCTTC. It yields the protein CASSASLASEGSYNEQFF. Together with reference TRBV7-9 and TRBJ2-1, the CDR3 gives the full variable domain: DTGVSQNPRHKITKRGQNVTFRCDPISEHNRLYWYRQTLGQGPEFLTYFQNEAQLEKSRLLSDRFSAERPKGSFSTLEIQRTEQGDSAMYLCASSASLASEGSYNEQFFGPGTRLTVL.